This section outlines one T cell receptor beta chain sequence together with its context. Documented treatment: randomized to nivolumab then ipilimumab (arm A) or the reverse (arm B). This entry is derived from a study of sequential checkpoint blockade in melanoma. At the level of the study: After both sequences, patients received maintenance nivolumab.

Clones were sequenced by immunoSEQ multiplex PCR, and TCRdb holds only the in-frame ones, with some missing. The top ten hold roughly 11% of the sample, which has 20,000 to 25,000 clones, around 80% seen once. V lost 1 base to trimming and J lost 2 bases, with 9 bases between them. Germline values: CDR1 KGHSH, CDR2 LQKENI. CDR3 length: 14 amino acids. Source: CD8+ T cells sorted from blood (inferred from file names), taken from a patient given nivolumab and ipilimumab in sequence. The sequence was collected from a human donor with melanoma. The chain employs TRBV18 and TRBJ2-7, with a tentative D call TRBD1 (6 bases). This chain's CDR3 is CASSPQQGPYEQYF. The CDR3, as DNA: TGTGCCAGCTCACCACAACAGGGACCCTACGAGCAGTACTTC.